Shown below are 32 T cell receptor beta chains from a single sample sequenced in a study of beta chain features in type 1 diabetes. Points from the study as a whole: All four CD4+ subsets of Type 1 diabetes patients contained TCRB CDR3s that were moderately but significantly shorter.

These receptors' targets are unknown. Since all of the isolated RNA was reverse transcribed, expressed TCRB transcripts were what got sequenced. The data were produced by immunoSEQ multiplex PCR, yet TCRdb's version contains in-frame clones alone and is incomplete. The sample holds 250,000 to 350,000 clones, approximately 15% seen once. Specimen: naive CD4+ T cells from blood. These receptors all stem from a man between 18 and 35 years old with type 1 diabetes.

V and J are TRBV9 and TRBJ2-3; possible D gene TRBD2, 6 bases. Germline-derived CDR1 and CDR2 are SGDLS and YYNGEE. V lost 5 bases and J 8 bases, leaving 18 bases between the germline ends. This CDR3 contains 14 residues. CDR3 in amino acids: CASRASGGSGTQYF. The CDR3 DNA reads TGTGCCAGCAGGGCCAGCGGAGGGTCTGGTACGCAGTATTTT.

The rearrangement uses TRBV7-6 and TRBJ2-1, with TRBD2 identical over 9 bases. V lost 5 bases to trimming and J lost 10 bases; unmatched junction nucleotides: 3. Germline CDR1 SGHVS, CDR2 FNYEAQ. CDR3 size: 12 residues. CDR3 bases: TGTGCCAGCAGCGCCCTAGCGGGGGAGCAGTTCTTC. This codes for CASSALAGEQFF.

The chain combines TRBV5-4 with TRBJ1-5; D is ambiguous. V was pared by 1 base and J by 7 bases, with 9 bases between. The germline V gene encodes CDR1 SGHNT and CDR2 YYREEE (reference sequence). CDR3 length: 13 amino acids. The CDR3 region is CASSLQGRQPQHF. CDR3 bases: TGTGCCAGCAGCTTGCAAGGGAGGCAGCCCCAGCATTTT.

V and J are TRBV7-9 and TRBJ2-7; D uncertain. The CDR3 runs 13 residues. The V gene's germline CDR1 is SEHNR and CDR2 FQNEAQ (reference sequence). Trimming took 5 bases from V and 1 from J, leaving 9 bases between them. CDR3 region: CASSRDSSYEQYF. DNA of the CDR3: TGTGCCAGCAGCCGAGACTCGTCCTACGAGCAGTACTTC. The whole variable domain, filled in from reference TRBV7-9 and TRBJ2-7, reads DTGVSQNPRHKITKRGQNVTFRCDPISEHNRLYWYRQTLGQGPEFLTYFQNEAQLEKSRLLSDRFSAERPKGSFSTLEIQRTEQGDSAMYLCASSRDSSYEQYFGPGTRLTVT.

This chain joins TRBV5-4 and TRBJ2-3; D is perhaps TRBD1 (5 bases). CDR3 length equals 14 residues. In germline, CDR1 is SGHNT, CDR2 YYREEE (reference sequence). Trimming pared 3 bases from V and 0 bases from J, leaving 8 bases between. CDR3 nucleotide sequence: TGTGCCAGCAGCTGGCAGGGTAGCACAGATACGCAGTATTTT. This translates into CASSWQGSTDTQYF. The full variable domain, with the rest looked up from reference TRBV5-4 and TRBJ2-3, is ETGVTQSPTHLIKTRGQQVTLRCSSQSGHNTVSWYQQALGQGPQFIFQYYREEENGRGNFPPRFSGLQFPNYSSELNVNALELDDSALYLCASSWQGSTDTQYFGPGTRLTVL.

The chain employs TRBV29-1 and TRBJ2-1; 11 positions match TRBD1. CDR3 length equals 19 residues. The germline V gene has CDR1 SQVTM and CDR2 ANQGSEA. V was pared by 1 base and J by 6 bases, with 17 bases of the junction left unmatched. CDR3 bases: TGCAGCGTTGAAGGACCCCCGGGACAGGGGGTTCGCCAGACCAATGAGCAGTTCTTC. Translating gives CSVEGPPGQGVRQTNEQFF.

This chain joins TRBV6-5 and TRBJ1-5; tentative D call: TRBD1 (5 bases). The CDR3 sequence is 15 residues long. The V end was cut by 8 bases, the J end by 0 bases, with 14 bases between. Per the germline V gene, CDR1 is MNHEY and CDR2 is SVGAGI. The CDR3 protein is CASRNFRDSNQPQHF. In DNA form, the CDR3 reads TGTGCCAGCCGGAACTTCAGGGATAGCAATCAGCCCCAGCATTTT.

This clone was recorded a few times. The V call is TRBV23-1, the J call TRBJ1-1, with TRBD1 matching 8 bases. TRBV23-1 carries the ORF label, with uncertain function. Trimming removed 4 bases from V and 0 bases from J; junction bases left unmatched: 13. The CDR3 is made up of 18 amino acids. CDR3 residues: CASSPTTRGRGMNTEAFF. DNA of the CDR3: TGCGCCAGCAGTCCCACCACCAGGGGGCGGGGAATGAACACTGAAGCTTTCTTT.

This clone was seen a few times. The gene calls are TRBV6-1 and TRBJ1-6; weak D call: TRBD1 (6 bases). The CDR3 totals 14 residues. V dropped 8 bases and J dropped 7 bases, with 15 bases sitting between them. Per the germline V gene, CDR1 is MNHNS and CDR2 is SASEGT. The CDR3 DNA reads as TGTGCCAGCTCCGGACAGCCCATCAATTCACCCCTCCACTTT. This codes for CASSGQPINSPLHF.

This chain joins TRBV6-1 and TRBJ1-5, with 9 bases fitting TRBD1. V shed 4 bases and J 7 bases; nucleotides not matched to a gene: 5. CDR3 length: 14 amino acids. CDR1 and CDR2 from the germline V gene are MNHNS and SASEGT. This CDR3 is CASSVQGAWQPQHF. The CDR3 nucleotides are TGTGCCAGCAGTGTACAGGGGGCTTGGCAGCCCCAGCATTTT.

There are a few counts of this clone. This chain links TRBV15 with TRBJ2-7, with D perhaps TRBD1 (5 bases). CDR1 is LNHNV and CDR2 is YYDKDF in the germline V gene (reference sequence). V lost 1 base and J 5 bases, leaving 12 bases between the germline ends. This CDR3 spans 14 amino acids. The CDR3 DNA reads TGTGCCACCAGCAGAGCCGTGGTCAGGGACGAGCAGTACTTC. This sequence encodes CATSRAVVRDEQYF. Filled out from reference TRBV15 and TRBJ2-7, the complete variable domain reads DAMVIQNPRYQVTQFGKPVTLSCSQTLNHNVMYWYQQKSSQAPKLLFHYYDKDFNNEADTPDNFQSRRPNTSFCFLDIRSPGLGDTAMYLCATSRAVVRDEQYFGPGTRLTVT.

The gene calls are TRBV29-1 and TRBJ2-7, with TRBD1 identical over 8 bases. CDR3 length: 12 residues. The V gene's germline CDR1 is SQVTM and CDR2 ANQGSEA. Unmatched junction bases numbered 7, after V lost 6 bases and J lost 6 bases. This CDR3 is CSVPDRDGEQYF. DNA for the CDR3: TGCAGCGTCCCGGACAGGGATGGCGAGCAGTACTTC.

The CDR3 loop is CASSLDGYEQYF. CDR3 DNA sequence: TGCGCCAGCAGCTTGGACGGCTACGAGCAGTACTTC. The gene calls are TRBV5-1 and TRBJ2-7; D gene ambiguous. This CDR3 is built from 12 residues. V lost 0 bases and J lost 3, with 4 bases in between. Germline V gene sequence: CDR1 SGHRS, CDR2 YFSETQ. The full variable domain, completed using reference TRBV5-1 and TRBJ2-7, is KAGVTQTPRYLIKTRGQQVTLSCSPISGHRSVSWYQQTPGQGLQFLFEYFSETQRNKGNFPGRFSGRQFSNSRSEMNVSTLELGDSALYLCASSLDGYEQYFGPGTRLTVT.

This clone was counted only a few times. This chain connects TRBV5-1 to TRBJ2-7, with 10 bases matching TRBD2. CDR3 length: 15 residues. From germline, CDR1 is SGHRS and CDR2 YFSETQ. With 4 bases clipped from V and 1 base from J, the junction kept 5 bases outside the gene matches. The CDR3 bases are TGCGCCAGCAGCACGGGACTAGCGCGATCCTACGAGCAGTACTTC. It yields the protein CASSTGLARSYEQYF. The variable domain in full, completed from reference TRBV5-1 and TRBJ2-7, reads KAGVTQTPRYLIKTRGQQVTLSCSPISGHRSVSWYQQTPGQGLQFLFEYFSETQRNKGNFPGRFSGRQFSNSRSEMNVSTLELGDSALYLCASSTGLARSYEQYFGPGTRLTVT.

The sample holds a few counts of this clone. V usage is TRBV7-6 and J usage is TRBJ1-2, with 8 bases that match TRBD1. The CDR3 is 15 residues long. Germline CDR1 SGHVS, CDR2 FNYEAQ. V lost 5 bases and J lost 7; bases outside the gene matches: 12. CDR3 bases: TGTGCCAGCAGCCCCGTGACAGGGGCGGTAGGTGGCTACACCTTC. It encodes CASSPVTGAVGGYTF.

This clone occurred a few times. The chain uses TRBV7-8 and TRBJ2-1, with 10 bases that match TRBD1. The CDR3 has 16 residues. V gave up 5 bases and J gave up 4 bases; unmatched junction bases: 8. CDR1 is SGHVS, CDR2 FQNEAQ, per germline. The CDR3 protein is CASSVIQGQGYNEQFF. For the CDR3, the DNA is TGTGCCAGCAGCGTCATCCAGGGACAGGGGTACAATGAGCAGTTCTTC.

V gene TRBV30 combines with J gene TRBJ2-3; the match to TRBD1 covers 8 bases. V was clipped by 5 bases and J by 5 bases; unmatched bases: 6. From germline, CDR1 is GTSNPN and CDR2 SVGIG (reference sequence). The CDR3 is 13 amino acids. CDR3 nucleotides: TGTGCCTGGGCCCCCAGGGGGCAAGATACGCAGTATTTT. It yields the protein CAWAPRGQDTQYF.

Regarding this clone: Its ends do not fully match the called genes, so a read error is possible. Here the CDR3 DNA reads TGTGCCAGCAGCCCAGGAAGGTCCTCCCTCAAAGATTTT. Translating gives CASSPGRSSLKDF. The chain employs TRBV7-2 and TRBJ1-3; no definite D call. The CDR3 runs to 13 residues. Germline CDR1 and CDR2: SGHTA and FQGNSA.

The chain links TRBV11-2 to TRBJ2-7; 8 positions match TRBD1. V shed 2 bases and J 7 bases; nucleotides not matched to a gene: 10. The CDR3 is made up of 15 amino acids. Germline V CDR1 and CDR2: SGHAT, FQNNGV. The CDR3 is CASSLSGQGFWEQYF. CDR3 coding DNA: TGTGCCAGCAGCTTAAGTGGACAGGGTTTTTGGGAGCAGTACTTC.

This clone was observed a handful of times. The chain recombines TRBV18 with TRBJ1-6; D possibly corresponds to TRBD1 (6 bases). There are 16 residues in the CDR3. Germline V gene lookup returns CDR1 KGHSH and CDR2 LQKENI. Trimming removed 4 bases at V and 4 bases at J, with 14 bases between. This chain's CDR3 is CASSHRRGDYNSPLHF. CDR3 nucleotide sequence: TGTGCCAGCTCACACCGCAGGGGCGATTATAATTCACCCCTCCACTTT. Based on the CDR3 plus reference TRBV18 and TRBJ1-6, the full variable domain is NAGVMQNPRHLVRRRGQEARLRCSPMKGHSHVYWYRQLPEEGLKFMVYLQKENIIDESGMPKERFSAEFPKEGPSILRIQQVVRGDSAAYFCASSHRRGDYNSPLHFGNGTRLTVT.

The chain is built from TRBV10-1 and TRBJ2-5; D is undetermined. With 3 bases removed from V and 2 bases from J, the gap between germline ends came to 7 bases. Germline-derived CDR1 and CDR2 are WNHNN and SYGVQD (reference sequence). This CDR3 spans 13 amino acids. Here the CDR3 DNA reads TGCGCCAGCAGTGACGGTGTACAAGAGACCCAGTACTTC. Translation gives CASSDGVQETQYF.

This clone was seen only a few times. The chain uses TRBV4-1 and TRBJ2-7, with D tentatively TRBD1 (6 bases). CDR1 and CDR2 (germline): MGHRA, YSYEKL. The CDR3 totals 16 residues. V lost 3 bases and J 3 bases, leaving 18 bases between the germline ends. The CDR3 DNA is TGCGCCAGCAGCCACGACCGGACAGTGAAAGACTACGAGCAGTACTTC. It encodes CASSHDRTVKDYEQYF.

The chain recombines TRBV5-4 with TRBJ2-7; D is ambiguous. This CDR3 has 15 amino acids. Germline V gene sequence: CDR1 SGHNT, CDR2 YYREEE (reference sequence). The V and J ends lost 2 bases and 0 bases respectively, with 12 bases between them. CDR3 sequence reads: CASSLWSVSSYEQYF. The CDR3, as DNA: TGTGCCAGCAGCTTATGGAGCGTAAGCTCCTACGAGCAGTACTTC.

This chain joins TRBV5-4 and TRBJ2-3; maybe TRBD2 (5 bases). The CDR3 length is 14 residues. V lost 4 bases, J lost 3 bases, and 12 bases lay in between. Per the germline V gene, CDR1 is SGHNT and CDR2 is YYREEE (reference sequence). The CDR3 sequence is CASSLDIATDTQYF. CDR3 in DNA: TGTGCCAGCAGCCTCGACATAGCGACAGATACGCAGTATTTT.

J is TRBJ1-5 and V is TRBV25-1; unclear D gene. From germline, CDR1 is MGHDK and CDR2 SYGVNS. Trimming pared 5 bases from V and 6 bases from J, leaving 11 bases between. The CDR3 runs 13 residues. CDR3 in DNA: TGTGCCAGCAGTCCAGGCCACAGTCAGCCCCAGCATTTT. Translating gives CASSPGHSQPQHF.

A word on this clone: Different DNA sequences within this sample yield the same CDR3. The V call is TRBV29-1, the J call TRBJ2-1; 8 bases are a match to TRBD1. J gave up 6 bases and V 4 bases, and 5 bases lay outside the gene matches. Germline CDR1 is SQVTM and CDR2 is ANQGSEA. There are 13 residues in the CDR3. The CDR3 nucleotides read TGCAGCGTTGCGGCAGGGGGCCCCAATGAGCAGTTCTTC. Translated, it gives CSVAAGGPNEQFF.

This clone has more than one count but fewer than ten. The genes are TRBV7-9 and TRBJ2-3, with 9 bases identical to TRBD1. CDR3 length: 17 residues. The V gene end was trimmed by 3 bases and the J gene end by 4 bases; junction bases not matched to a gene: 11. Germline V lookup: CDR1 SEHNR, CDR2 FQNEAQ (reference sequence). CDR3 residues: CASSFLPGTGLPDTQYF. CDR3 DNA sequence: TGTGCCAGCAGCTTCCTACCTGGGACAGGGCTCCCAGATACGCAGTATTTT.

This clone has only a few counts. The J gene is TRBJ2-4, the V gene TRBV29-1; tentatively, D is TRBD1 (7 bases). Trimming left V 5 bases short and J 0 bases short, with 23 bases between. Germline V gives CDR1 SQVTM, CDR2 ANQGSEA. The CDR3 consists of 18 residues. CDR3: CSVRGWLEGAVAKNIQYF. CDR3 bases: TGCAGCGTTAGAGGGTGGTTGGAGGGGGCGGTAGCCAAAAACATTCAGTACTTC.

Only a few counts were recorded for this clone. The CDR3 sequence: CASRTGLASRVGGETQYF. In nucleotides, the CDR3 is TGTGCCAGCAGAACGGGACTAGCAAGCAGGGTAGGCGGAGAGACCCAGTACTTC. The chain employs TRBV11-2 and TRBJ2-5, with 9 bases identical to TRBD2. The CDR3 covers 18 residues. Losses at the gene ends were 6 bases for V and 4 bases for J; bases not matched to a gene: 18. Germline V CDR1 and CDR2: SGHAT, FQNNGV.

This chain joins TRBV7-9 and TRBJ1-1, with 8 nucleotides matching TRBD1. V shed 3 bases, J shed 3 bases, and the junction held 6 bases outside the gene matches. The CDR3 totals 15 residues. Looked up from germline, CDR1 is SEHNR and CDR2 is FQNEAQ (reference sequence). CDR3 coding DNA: TGTGCCAGCAGCTTTTTAGGACAGGGAGACACTGAAGCTTTCTTT. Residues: CASSFLGQGDTEAFF.

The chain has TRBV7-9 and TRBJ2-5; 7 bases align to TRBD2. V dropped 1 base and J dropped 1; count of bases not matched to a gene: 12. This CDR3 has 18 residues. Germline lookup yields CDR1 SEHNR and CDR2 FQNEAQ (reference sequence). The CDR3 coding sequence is TGTGCCAGCAGCTTAGTGCGGGGGATCGGACGGCGCCAAGAGACCCAGTACTTC. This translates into CASSLVRGIGRRQETQYF.

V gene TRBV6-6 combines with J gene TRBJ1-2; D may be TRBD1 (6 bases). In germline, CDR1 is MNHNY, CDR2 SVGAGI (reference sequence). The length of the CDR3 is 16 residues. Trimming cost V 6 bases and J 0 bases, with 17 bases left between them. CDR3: CASRLQGIQANYGYTF. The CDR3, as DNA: TGTGCCAGCAGGCTACAGGGAATCCAAGCTAACTATGGCTACACCTTC.